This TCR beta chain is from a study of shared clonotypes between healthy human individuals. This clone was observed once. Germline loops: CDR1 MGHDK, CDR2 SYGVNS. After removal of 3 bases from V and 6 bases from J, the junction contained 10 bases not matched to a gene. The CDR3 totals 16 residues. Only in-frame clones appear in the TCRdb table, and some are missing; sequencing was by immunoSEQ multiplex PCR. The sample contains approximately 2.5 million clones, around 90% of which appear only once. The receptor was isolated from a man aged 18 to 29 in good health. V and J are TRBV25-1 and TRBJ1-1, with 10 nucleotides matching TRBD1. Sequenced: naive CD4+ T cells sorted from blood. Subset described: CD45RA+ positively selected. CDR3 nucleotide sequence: TGTGCCAGCAGTGACATTTCGGGACAGGGGATCGCTGAAGCTTTCTTT. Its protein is CASSDISGQGIAEAFF.